This T cell receptor beta chain was recorded in a study of identical twins. General study points: The presence of invariant MAIT and iNKT cells could partly confound analyses of zero-insertion sequences.

Per germline, CDR1 DFQATT and CDR2 SNEGSKA (reference sequence). This CDR3 spans 14 amino acids. Trimming removed 5 bases from V and 8 bases from J; junction bases left unmatched: 6. This clonotype occurred a few times. Its antigen is still unknown. The authors used template switching to add a universal primer site and gave cDNA unique molecular identifiers. TCRdb reanalysed the 5' RACE reads using MiXCR and keeps one entry per CDR3 protein. This table holds roughly 240,000 distinct CDR3 sequences, approximately 7% found once. The same sample was also used in a study of yellow fever vaccine responses in identical twins. In that study: Among the twins, the vaccine T cell response reportedly seemed partly convergent and partly personalized.

J is TRBJ2-1 and V is TRBV20-1; 13 bases are a match to TRBD2. The sample comprised memory (CD45RO+) T cells sorted from blood. This clonotype originated in a young woman in good health. The CDR3 protein is CSAPRLAGGYEQFF. CDR3 DNA: TGCAGTGCTCCCCGACTAGCGGGAGGCTATGAGCAGTTCTTC.